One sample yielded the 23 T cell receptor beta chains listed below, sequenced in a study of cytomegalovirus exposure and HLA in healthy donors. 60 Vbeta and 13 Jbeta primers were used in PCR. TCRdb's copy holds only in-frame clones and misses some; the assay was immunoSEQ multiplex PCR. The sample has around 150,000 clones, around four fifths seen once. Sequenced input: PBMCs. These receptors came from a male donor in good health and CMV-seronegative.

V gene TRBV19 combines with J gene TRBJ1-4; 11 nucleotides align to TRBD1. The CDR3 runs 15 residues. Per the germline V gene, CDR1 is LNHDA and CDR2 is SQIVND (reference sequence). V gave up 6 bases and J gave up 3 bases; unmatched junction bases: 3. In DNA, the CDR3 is TGTGCCAGTAGGGACAGGGGGCGGGCTAATGAAAAACTGTTTTTT. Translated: CASRDRGRANEKLFF.

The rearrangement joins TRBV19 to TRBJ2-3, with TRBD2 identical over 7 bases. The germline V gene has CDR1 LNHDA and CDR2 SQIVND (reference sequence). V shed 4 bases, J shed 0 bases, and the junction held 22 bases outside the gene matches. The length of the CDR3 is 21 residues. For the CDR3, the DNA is TGTGCCAGTAGTAAGAAGGGAGGGACTTTGGGGAGGGTTTCTAGCACAGATACGCAGTATTTT. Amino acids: CASSKKGGTLGRVSSTDTQYF.

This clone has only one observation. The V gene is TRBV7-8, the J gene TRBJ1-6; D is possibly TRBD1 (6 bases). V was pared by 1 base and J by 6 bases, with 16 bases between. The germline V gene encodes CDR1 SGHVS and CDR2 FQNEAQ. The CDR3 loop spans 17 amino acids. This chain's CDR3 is CASSLGGGGRLNSPLHF. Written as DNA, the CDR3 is TGTGCCAGCAGCTTAGGAGGGGGGGGCAGACTTAATTCACCCCTCCACTTT.

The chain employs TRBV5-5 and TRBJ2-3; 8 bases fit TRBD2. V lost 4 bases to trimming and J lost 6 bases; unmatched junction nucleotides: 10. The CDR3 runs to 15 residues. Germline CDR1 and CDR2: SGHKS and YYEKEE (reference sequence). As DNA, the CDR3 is TGTGCCAGCAGCCTCTGGGCTAGCGGGTTGGATACGCAGTATTTT. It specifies CASSLWASGLDTQYF.

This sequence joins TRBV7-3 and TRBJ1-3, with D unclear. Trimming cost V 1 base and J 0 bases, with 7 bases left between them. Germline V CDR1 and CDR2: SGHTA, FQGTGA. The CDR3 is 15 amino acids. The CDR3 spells CASSLNSNSGNTIYF. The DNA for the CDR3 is TGTGCCAGCAGCTTAAACTCTAACTCTGGAAACACCATATATTTT.

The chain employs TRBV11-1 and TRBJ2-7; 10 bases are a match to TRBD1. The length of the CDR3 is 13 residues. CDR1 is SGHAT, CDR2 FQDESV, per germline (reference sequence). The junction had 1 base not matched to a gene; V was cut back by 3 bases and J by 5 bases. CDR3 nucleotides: TGTGCCAGCAGCTTGGGACAGGGGAACGAGCAGTACTTC. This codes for CASSLGQGNEQYF. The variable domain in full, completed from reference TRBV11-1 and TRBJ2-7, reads EAEVAQSPRYKITEKSQAVAFWCDPISGHATLYWYRQILGQGPELLVQFQDESVVDDSQLPKDRFSAERLKGVDSTLKIQPAELGDSAMYLCASSLGQGNEQYFGPGTRLTVT.

The CDR3 nucleotides read TGTGCCAGCAGTCCGCATCTAGCGGGGGCTTACAATGAGCAGTTCTTC. Amino acids: CASSPHLAGAYNEQFF. This rearrangement joins TRBV6-6 to TRBJ2-1; 10 positions match TRBD2. Germline V gene data show CDR1 as MNHNY and CDR2 as SVGAGI (reference sequence). V gave up 5 bases and J gave up 4 bases; unmatched junction bases: 8. The CDR3 extends over 16 amino acids.

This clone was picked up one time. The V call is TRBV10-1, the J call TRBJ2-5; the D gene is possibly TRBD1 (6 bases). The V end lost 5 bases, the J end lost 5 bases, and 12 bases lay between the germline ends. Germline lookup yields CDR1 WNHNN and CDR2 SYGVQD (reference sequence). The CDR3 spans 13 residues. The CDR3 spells CASSNDRKETQYF. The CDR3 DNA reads TGCGCCAGCAGTAATGACAGGAAGGAGACCCAGTACTTC.

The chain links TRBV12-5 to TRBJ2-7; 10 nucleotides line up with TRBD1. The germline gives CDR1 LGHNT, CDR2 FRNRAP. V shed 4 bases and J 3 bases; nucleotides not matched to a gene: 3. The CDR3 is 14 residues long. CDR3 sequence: CASGSGQGFYEQYF. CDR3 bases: TGTGCTAGTGGTTCGGGACAGGGGTTCTACGAGCAGTACTTC.

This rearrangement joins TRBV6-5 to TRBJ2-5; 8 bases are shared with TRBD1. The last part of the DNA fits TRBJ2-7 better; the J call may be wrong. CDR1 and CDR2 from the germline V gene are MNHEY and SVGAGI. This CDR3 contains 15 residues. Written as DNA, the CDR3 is TGTGCCAGCAGCCCGATCAGGGGGCAGTCTGCCGAGCAGTACTTC. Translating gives CASSPIRGQSAEQYF.

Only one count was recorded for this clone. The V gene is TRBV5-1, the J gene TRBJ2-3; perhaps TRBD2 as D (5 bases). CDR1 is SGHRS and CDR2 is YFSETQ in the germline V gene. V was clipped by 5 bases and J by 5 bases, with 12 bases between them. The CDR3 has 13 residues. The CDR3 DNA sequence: TGCGCCAGCAGTCGGCCCGGGGAAGATACGCAGTATTTT. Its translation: CASSRPGEDTQYF.

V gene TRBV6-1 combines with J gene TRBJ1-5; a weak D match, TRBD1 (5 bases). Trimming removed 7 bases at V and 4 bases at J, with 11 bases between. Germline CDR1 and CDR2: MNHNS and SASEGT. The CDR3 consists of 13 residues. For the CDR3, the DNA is TGTGCCAGCAAAGCCGCAGGGAATCAGCCCCAGCATTTT. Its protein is CASKAAGNQPQHF.

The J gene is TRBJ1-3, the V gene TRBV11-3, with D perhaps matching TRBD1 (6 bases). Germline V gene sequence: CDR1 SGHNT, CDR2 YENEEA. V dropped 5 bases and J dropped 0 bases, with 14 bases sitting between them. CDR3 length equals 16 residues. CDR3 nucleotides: TGTGCCAGCAGCGCCCGACAGGCCAGCTCTGGAAACACCATATATTTT. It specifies CASSARQASSGNTIYF.

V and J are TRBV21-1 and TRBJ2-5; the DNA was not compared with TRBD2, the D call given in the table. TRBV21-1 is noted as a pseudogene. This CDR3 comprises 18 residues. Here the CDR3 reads CASSKRGGRAEAQETQYF. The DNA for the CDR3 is TGTGCCAGCAGTAAGAGGGGCGGGAGGGCCGAGGCCCAAGAGACCCAGTACTTC.

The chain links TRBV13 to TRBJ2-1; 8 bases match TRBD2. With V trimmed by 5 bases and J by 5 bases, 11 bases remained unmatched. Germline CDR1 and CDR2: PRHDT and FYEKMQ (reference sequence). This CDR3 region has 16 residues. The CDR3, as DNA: TGTGCCAGCAGCCCTTCCATAGCGGGACCCGACAATGAGCAGTTCTTC. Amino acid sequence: CASSPSIAGPDNEQFF.

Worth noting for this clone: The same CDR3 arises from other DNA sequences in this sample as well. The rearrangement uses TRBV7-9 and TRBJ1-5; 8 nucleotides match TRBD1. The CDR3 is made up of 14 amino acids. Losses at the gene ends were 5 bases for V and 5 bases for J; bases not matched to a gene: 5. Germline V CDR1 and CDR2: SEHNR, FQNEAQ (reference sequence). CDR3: CASSPDRGDQPQHF. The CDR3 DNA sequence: TGTGCCAGCAGCCCCGACAGGGGCGATCAGCCCCAGCATTTT.

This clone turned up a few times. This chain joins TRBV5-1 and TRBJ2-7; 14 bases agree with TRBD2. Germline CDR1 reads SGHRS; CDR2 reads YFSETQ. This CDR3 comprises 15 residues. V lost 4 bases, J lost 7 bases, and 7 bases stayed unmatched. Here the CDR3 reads CASSPGLAGAEEQYF. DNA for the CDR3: TGCGCCAGCAGCCCGGGACTAGCGGGAGCGGAAGAGCAGTACTTC.

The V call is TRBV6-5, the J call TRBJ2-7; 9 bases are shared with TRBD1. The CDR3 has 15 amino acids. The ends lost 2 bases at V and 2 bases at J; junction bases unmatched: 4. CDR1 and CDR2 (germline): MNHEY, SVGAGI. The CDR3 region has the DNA TGTGCCAGCAGTTACCCGGGACAGGGTACCTACGAGCAGTACTTC. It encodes CASSYPGQGTYEQYF.

CDR3 coding DNA: TGTGCCAGCAGTGAAGCGCCTCCAATACAGGGTGGCTATGGCTACACCTTC. Its translation is CASSEAPPIQGGYGYTF. The gene calls are TRBV2 and TRBJ1-2, with D tentatively TRBD1 (6 bases). The CDR3 runs 17 residues. Germline V gene sequence: CDR1 SNHLY, CDR2 FYNNEI. Trimming took 0 bases from V and 4 from J, leaving 18 bases between them.

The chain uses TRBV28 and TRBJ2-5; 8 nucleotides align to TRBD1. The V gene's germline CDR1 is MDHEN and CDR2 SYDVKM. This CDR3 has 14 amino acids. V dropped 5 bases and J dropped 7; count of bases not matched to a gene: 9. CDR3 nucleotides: TGTGCCAGCAGTGACGGACAGGGTTTGTGGACCCAGTACTTC. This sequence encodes CASSDGQGLWTQYF.

Here the CDR3 DNA reads TGTGCCAGCAGCTCCGGGAGTATACCGGCGTATGGCTACACCTTC. As protein: CASSSGSIPAYGYTF. The V gene is TRBV28, the J gene TRBJ1-2; the D is unclear. This CDR3 contains 15 residues. CDR1 and CDR2 from the germline V gene are MDHEN and SYDVKM. V gave up 6 bases and J gave up 5 bases, with 19 bases separating them.

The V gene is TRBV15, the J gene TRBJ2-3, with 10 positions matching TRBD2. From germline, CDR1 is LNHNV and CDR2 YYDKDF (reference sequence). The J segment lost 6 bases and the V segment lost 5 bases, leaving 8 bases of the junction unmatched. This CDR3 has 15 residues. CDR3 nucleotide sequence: TGTGCCACCAGCGGAATAGCGGGGGGAATGGATACGCAGTATTTT. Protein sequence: CATSGIAGGMDTQYF.

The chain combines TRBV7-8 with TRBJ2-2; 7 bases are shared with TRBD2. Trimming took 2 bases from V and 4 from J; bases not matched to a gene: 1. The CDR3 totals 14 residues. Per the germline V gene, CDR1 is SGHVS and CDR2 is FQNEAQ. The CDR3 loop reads CASSLTSATGELFF. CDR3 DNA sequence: TGTGCCAGCAGCTTAACTAGCGCCACCGGGGAGCTGTTTTTT.